This TCR beta chain was observed in a study of T cells in Graves' hyperthyroidism and ophthalmopathy (dated by TCRdb to the late 2010s). Looking at the study overall: Peripheral blood was sampled at the time of initial diagnosis, prior to any treatment. TCR Vbeta CDR3 sequencing of 135 peripheral blood samples (over 40 ophthalmopathy, roughly 74 hyperthyroidism and roughly 17 progressor patients) is reported in the paper. An independent validation cohort of under 20 hyperthyroidism patients and some 15 patients who later progressed to ophthalmopathy tested prospective prediction of ophthalmopathy. To identify TCR V-J signatures that set the groups apart, the researchers used a discovery cohort of about a hundred patients, made up of under 45 with Graves' ophthalmopathy and about 59 with stable Graves' hyperthyroidism. After sampling, hyperthyroidism patients received methimazole starting at 30 mg daily, and ophthalmopathy patients received high-dose intravenous methylprednisolone. The 90 or so discovery patients were randomly split 7:3 into training and test sets. The study also compared thyroid tissue and blood T-cell repertoires from over 5 Graves' hyperthyroidism patients.

Amplification of TCR beta CDR3 regions was carried out from RNA transcripts. The TCR CDR3 was subjected to a first round of RT-PCR using the HTBI primer set and the Qiagen OneStep RT-PCR kit. Libraries were constructed in a second round of multiplex PCR, after which size selection and purification were carried out. Libraries were sequenced paired-end with 100 bp reads on an Illumina HiSeq2000. The authors' analysis ran thus. SOAPnuke was used to process the raw data, removing reads that contained adapters or uncalled bases, had a mean Phred below 15, or lacked an exact match to the constant primer or identifier. High-quality paired reads were merged using COPE v1.2.5, and each unique nucleotide sequence was defined as a clonotype. MiTCR v1.1 was used to align clonotypes to the IMGT TRBV, TRBD and TRBJ reference segments. The analysis included only V-J combinations with a frequency above 0.0001, which together covered more than 98% of the repertoires. The TCS score was defined as F50 (clonal expansion) divided by E x V (chaos), with BLOSUM62-based TCRdist calculated between CDR3 peptides within each V-J. Welch's t-statistics and random forest reduced fewer than 600 V-J features to under 15, which were used in a naive Bayes classifier (R e1071). Starting from the raw public reads, TCRdb applied fastp trimming at Q25, assembled clones with MiXCR and retained in-frame beta chains. Each entry is one CDR3 protein sequence, shown with its most common DNA and genes. The V and J calls here are based on TCRdb, not the publication. Here the sample has a few hundred thousand distinct CDR3 sequences; 15% to 18% occur a single time. The top ten constitute 6.5% to 8% of the sample.

What the research found in general, with its limitations: In validation, progression to ophthalmopathy was predicted by the model with 70% to 71% sensitivity and around 76% specificity, a median of approximately 6.5 months before onset. A model built on a 13 V-J signature distinguished ophthalmopathy from stable hyperthyroidism, reaching around 87% sensitivity and under 84% specificity in cross-validation and 80%/75% in testing. No statistical method was used to set the sample size in advance, and investigators knew the group allocation. Blood samples also contained most of the expanded thyroid clonotypes (frequency above 0.001), which suggests that blood repertoires may reflect thyroid immune responses.

Concerning this clonotype itself: The antigen it binds to is not known. No qualities accompany the bases; no much larger clone lies one base away.

CDR1 and CDR2 were assigned from the germline V gene as MNHEY and SVGEGT. The V and J ends are trimmed by 0 bases and 5 bases, leaving 11 bases between them. The CDR3 starts with the cysteine, ends with the phenylalanine, and has 15 residues. The only DNA kept is the CDR3, 45 bases in frame from the first base. Graves' hyperthyroidism was defined as stable when no progression to ophthalmopathy occurred over 18 months of follow-up. Hyperthyroidism patients were newly diagnosed, had a disease duration of under 2 months, and were aged 18 to 65 years. The study excluded patients with uncontrolled infections, other autoimmune diseases, pregnancy or lactation. Diagnoses relied on clinical symptoms, serum thyroxine and TRAb, thyroid ultrasound and orbital computed tomography. PBMCs were isolated from about 10 ml of fresh peripheral blood by Ficoll-Paque density gradient centrifugation. Total RNA was extracted with Trizol reagent, and quality was checked on an Agilent 2100 Bioanalyzer.

In this chain, TRBV6-2 or TRBV6-3 is recombined with TRBJ2-1; the D segment might be TRBD1 or TRBD2, since each matches 5 bases. This TCR was recovered from a woman in her 30s with Graves' hyperthyroidism. Sequenced material: blood. The DNA reads as follows: TGTGCCAGCAGTTACTCGCCCGGGACGCACAATGAGCAGTTCTTC. It encodes CASSYSPGTHNEQFF.